This TCR beta chain was sequenced for a study of control samples from healthy donors and cancer patients. TCRdb's copy holds only in-frame clones and misses some; the assay was immunoSEQ multiplex PCR. The repertoire includes roughly 150,000 clones, over 85% of them detected once, and 2% to 2.5% sits in the top ten. CDR3 length: 16 residues. This clonotype originated in a man in his fifties or sixties in good health. The chain is built from TRBV21-1 and TRBJ2-2. TRBV21-1 is termed a pseudogene. Sequenced: blood. The CDR3 reads CASSKSGGANTGELFF. For the CDR3, the DNA is TGTGCCAGCAGCAAATCTGGGGGAGCGAACACCGGGGAGCTGTTTTTT.